The 30 T cell receptor beta chains below were found in one sample sequenced in a study of T cell repertoires in cytomegalovirus infection. For these receptors, no antigen is known. One entry per CDR3 protein results from TCRdb running MiXCR on the reads. The sample shows approximately 770,000 distinct CDR3 sequences, 25% to 30% of them seen only once. The starting material was cultured CD8+ T cells from PBMCs, obtained from culture after CMV antigen stimulation. These receptors were obtained from a human donor in good health (CMV status not recorded). Some clones in this sample may be carry-over from other donors' samples.

This chain uses TRBV7-9 with TRBJ1-3; 7 bases agree with TRBD1. This CDR3 spans 15 amino acids. Germline lookup yields CDR1 SEHNR and CDR2 FQNEAQ (reference sequence). V gave up 0 bases and J gave up 3 bases; unmatched junction bases: 2. CDR3 coding DNA: TGTGCCAGCAGCTTAGCGGACAGGATTGGAAACACCATATATTTT. It codes for CASSLADRIGNTIYF.

This chain joins TRBV5-4 and TRBJ2-3; 7 bases map to TRBD1. The CDR3 is made up of 15 amino acids. CDR1 SGHNT and CDR2 YYREEE come from the germline V gene (reference sequence). V was pared by 0 bases and J by 4 bases, with 5 bases of the junction left unmatched. This CDR3 reads CASSLEGATADTQYF. The DNA for the CDR3 is TGTGCCAGCAGCTTGGAGGGGGCGACGGCAGATACGCAGTATTTT.

The V call is TRBV5-1, the J call TRBJ2-5; 10 nucleotides line up with TRBD2. This CDR3 contains 16 residues. Germline lookup yields CDR1 SGHRS and CDR2 YFSETQ. The V and J ends lost 0 bases and 3 bases, in that order; junction bases with no gene match: 5. CDR3 in amino acids: CASSLEASGGEETQYF. The CDR3 DNA reads TGCGCCAGCAGCTTGGAGGCTAGCGGGGGAGAAGAGACCCAGTACTTC. Combining the CDR3 with reference TRBV5-1 and TRBJ2-5 gives the whole variable domain KAGVTQTPRYLIKTRGQQVTLSCSPISGHRSVSWYQQTPGQGLQFLFEYFSETQRNKGNFPGRFSGRQFSNSRSEMNVSTLELGDSALYLCASSLEASGGEETQYFGPGTRLLVL.

This chain joins TRBV9 and TRBJ2-1, with D perhaps TRBD2 (5 bases). V lost 3 bases to trimming and J lost 9 bases, with 19 bases between them. The CDR3 is made up of 15 amino acids. Germline CDR1 SGDLS, CDR2 YYNGEE. CDR3 amino acids: CASSAELGVEGEQFF. In nucleotides, the CDR3 is TGTGCCAGCAGCGCCGAATTGGGAGTTGAAGGTGAGCAGTTCTTC.

This clonotype was recorded a few times. The genes are TRBV12-3 or TRBV12-4 and TRBJ1-2, with D perhaps matching TRBD1 (5 bases). There are 13 residues in the CDR3. With 5 bases removed from V and 4 bases from J, the gap between germline ends came to 11 bases. CDR3 sequence (DNA): TGTGCCAGCAGTCCGACAGAGACCTATGGCTACACCTTC. This sequence encodes CASSPTETYGYTF.

This sequence joins TRBV24-1 and TRBJ2-1; 8 nucleotides match TRBD1. V gave up 3 bases and J gave up 5 bases; unmatched junction bases: 11. The CDR3 is 17 amino acids. CDR1 and CDR2 from the germline V gene are KGHDR and SFDVKD. As DNA, the CDR3 is TGTGCCACCAGTGATCCGTACGAGGACAGGGAGAACAATGAGCAGTTCTTC. This sequence encodes CATSDPYEDRENNEQFF.

This clonotype was recorded many times. The chain carries TRBV12-3 or TRBV12-4 and TRBJ1-1, with TRBD1 matching over 7 bases. V shed 5 bases and J 7 bases; nucleotides not matched to a gene: 4. The CDR3 is made up of 12 amino acids. The chain's CDR3 is CASSQTGFEAFF. CDR3 nucleotide sequence: TGTGCCAGCAGTCAGACAGGGTTTGAAGCTTTCTTT.

This clonotype has ten or more counts. The chain recombines TRBV4-1 with TRBJ2-5; 7 nucleotides match TRBD1. This CDR3 has 14 residues. From germline, CDR1 is MGHRA and CDR2 YSYEKL. J gave up 0 bases and V 3 bases, and 1 base lay outside the gene matches. Here the CDR3 reads CASSQDRNQETQYF. In nucleotides, the CDR3 is TGCGCCAGCAGCCAGGACAGGAACCAAGAGACCCAGTACTTC.

This clonotype was seen only a few times. This chain connects TRBV15 to TRBJ2-1; 8 positions match TRBD2. V gave up 3 bases and J gave up 4 bases; unmatched junction bases: 5. Looked up from germline, CDR1 is LNHNV and CDR2 is YYDKDF (reference sequence). The CDR3 extends over 15 amino acids. CDR3 loop: CATSSGLAGYNEQFF. Written as DNA, the CDR3 is TGTGCCACCAGCAGTGGACTAGCTGGGTACAATGAGCAGTTCTTC. The full variable domain, completed using reference TRBV15 and TRBJ2-1, is DAMVIQNPRYQVTQFGKPVTLSCSQTLNHNVMYWYQQKSSQAPKLLFHYYDKDFNNEADTPDNFQSRRPNTSFCFLDIRSPGLGDTAMYLCATSSGLAGYNEQFFGPGTRLTVL.

In this sample, this clonotype turned up a few times. The DNA of the CDR3 is TGTGCCAGCAGCTTAGCCTTACGGCAGGGAGGCACAGATACGCAGTATTTT. Its protein product is CASSLALRQGGTDTQYF. The chain employs TRBV7-9 and TRBJ2-3, with D possibly being TRBD1 or TRBD2 (5 bases each). The CDR3 sequence is 17 residues long. The germline V and J ends were trimmed by 0 bases and 1 base, with 14 bases remaining between them. Looked up from germline, CDR1 is SEHNR and CDR2 is FQNEAQ (reference sequence). The entire variable domain, with the rest obtained from reference TRBV7-9 and TRBJ2-3, is as follows: DTGVSQNPRHKITKRGQNVTFRCDPISEHNRLYWYRQTLGQGPEFLTYFQNEAQLEKSRLLSDRFSAERPKGSFSTLEIQRTEQGDSAMYLCASSLALRQGGTDTQYFGPGTRLTVL.

This clonotype has just a few counts. The chain joins TRBV2 to TRBJ2-1; weak D call: TRBD2 (6 bases). The length of the CDR3 is 14 residues. Germline loops: CDR1 SNHLY, CDR2 FYNNEI. V was shortened by 9 bases and J by 5 bases, with 17 bases between the two germline ends. CDR3 in DNA: TGTGCCAGGGAGGGGACTTACAGAAACAATGAGCAGTTCTTC. Encoded protein: CAREGTYRNNEQFF.

CDR3 region: CASSYDGLNTGELFF. The CDR3 DNA reads as TGTGCCAGCAGTTACGATGGCTTGAACACCGGGGAGCTGTTTTTT. The chain combines TRBV6-2 or TRBV6-3 with TRBJ2-2, with D unclear. This CDR3 region has 15 residues. Germline V gene sequence: CDR1 MNHEY, CDR2 SVGEGT. V dropped 2 bases and J dropped 1 base, with 8 bases sitting between them.

This clonotype occurred a few times. The chain couples TRBV6-5 to TRBJ1-2; maybe TRBD1 (5 bases). CDR3 size: 14 residues. Germline lookup yields CDR1 MNHEY and CDR2 SVGAGI. Trimming shortened V by 7 bases and J by 6 bases, and 18 bases separated the two germline ends. The CDR3 coding sequence is TGTGCCAGCATTCCCCGGGGGGGGAACGATGGCTACACCTTC. Translation: CASIPRGGNDGYTF.

In nucleotides, the CDR3 is TGTGCCAGCAGTTGGGACAGAGAGGTGACCGGGGAGCTGTTTTTT. Protein: CASSWDREVTGELFF. The chain links TRBV12-3 or TRBV12-4 to TRBJ2-2; 7 nucleotides match TRBD1. The CDR3 length is 15 residues. The V segment lost 4 bases and the J segment 5 bases; nucleotides outside the gene matches: 7.

The chain joins TRBV20-1 to TRBJ2-1; possible D gene TRBD1, 5 bases. Trimming left V 0 bases short and J 2 bases short, with 11 bases between. The CDR3 runs to 15 residues. Per germline, CDR1 DFQATT and CDR2 SNEGSKA (reference sequence). This CDR3 reads CSARDRETPYNEQFF. The CDR3 DNA is TGCAGTGCTAGAGACAGGGAAACCCCCTACAATGAGCAGTTCTTC.

In this sample, this clonotype turned up many times. CDR3 residues: CASRTPLGQGTSNYGYTF. The CDR3 nucleotides read TGTGCCAGCAGAACCCCCCTCGGACAGGGGACCTCTAACTATGGCTACACCTTC. V and J are TRBV6-1 and TRBJ1-2; 9 positions match TRBD1. V shed 6 bases and J 0 bases; nucleotides not matched to a gene: 14. In germline, CDR1 is MNHNS, CDR2 SASEGT. This CDR3 has 18 residues.

V gene TRBV19 combines with J gene TRBJ2-7; D remains unclear. V dropped 0 bases and J dropped 5 bases, with 8 bases sitting between them. In germline, CDR1 is LNHDA, CDR2 SQIVND (reference sequence). The CDR3 is 13 amino acids. The DNA of the CDR3 is TGTGCCAGTAGTATAGATTTATGGGACGAGCAGTACGTC. Amino acid sequence: CASSIDLWDEQYV.

This clonotype came up a few times. The chain couples TRBV6-1 to TRBJ1-4; D gene ambiguous. This CDR3 has 16 residues. CDR1 is MNHNS, CDR2 SASEGT, per germline. The germline V and J ends were trimmed by 4 bases and 0 bases, with 12 bases remaining between them. The CDR3 region has the DNA TGTGCCAGCAGTGGAGAGAGGGCTGCAACTAATGAAAAACTGTTTTTT. Protein sequence: CASSGERAATNEKLFF.

This clonotype has a count of ten or more. This sequence joins TRBV7-9 and TRBJ2-2; D gene unclear. V gave up 10 bases and J gave up 4 bases, with 19 bases separating them. Germline CDR1 SEHNR, CDR2 FQNEAQ (reference sequence). The CDR3 extends over 15 amino acids. CDR3 amino acids: CAISPGGVFTGELFF. The CDR3 DNA reads as TGTGCCATCTCTCCAGGTGGCGTCTTCACCGGGGAGCTGTTTTTT.

V is TRBV6-5 and J is TRBJ1-2; TRBD1 matches 7 bases. CDR1 is MNHEY and CDR2 is SVGAGI in the germline V gene. The CDR3 runs 18 residues. V dropped 0 bases and J dropped 8; count of bases not matched to a gene: 18. CDR3 sequence (DNA): TGTGCCAGCAGTTACTCGAGGCAGGGGGAAATGCGGGTTTGGGGCTACACCTTC. It specifies CASSYSRQGEMRVWGYTF.

This clonotype was recorded at least ten times. This chain joins TRBV7-3 and TRBJ2-5; 7 bases line up with TRBD2. Germline V CDR1 and CDR2: SGHTA, FQGTGA. The CDR3 totals 17 residues. V shed 1 base and J 1 base; nucleotides not matched to a gene: 9. The DNA of the CDR3 is TGTGCCAGCAGCTTAAATTCCGGGGACTACCCCCAAGAGACCCAGTACTTC. This encodes CASSLNSGDYPQETQYF.

The chain recombines TRBV7-9 with TRBJ1-2, with D maybe TRBD1 (5 bases). This CDR3 is built from 16 residues. With 3 bases removed from V and 0 bases from J, the gap between germline ends came to 14 bases. Germline CDR1 and CDR2: SEHNR and FQNEAQ (reference sequence). The CDR3 is CASSFAGTPANYGYTF. CDR3 nucleotide sequence: TGTGCCAGCAGCTTTGCTGGGACTCCCGCTAACTATGGCTACACCTTC. Full variable domain (rest looked up from reference TRBV7-9 and TRBJ1-2): DTGVSQNPRHKITKRGQNVTFRCDPISEHNRLYWYRQTLGQGPEFLTYFQNEAQLEKSRLLSDRFSAERPKGSFSTLEIQRTEQGDSAMYLCASSFAGTPANYGYTFGSGTRLTVV.

The chain recombines TRBV6-1 with TRBJ2-1; D is unclear. Looked up from germline, CDR1 is MNHNS and CDR2 is SASEGT. V dropped 8 bases and J dropped 3 bases, with 11 bases sitting between them. The CDR3 contains 13 residues. The CDR3 nucleotides read TGTGCCAGCCAGGCGACAATCTACAATGAGCAGTTCTTC. Its translation is CASQATIYNEQFF.

The J gene is TRBJ2-3, the V gene TRBV27; D may be TRBD2 (7 bases). The germline V and J ends were trimmed by 1 base and 4 bases, with 15 bases remaining between them. The CDR3 is 16 amino acids. Looked up from germline, CDR1 is MNHEY and CDR2 is SMNVEV (reference sequence). CDR3 DNA sequence: TGTGCCAGCAGTTTATATGGGGGGGGGCCCCCAGATACGCAGTATTTT. Protein product: CASSLYGGGPPDTQYF.

V gene TRBV19 combines with J gene TRBJ1-5, with D perhaps TRBD1 (5 bases). There are 15 residues in the CDR3. Germline V CDR1 and CDR2: LNHDA, SQIVND (reference sequence). Trimming shortened V by 0 bases and J by 4 bases, and 10 bases separated the two germline ends. Here the CDR3 reads CASSIDRDLNQPQHF. In nucleotides, the CDR3 is TGTGCCAGTAGTATAGATAGGGACCTTAATCAGCCCCAGCATTTT.

This clonotype was found many times. The chain recombines TRBV12-3 or TRBV12-4 with TRBJ2-2; 7 bases fit TRBD1. After removal of 1 base from V and 4 bases from J, the junction contained 3 bases not matched to a gene. This CDR3 has 15 amino acids. The CDR3 coding sequence is TGTGCCAGCAGTTTAGGGACAGGACTCACCGGGGAGCTGTTTTTT. Translating gives CASSLGTGLTGELFF.

This clonotype appeared a few times. The CDR3 reads CATSDNIIGELFF. In DNA, the CDR3 is TGTGCCACCAGTGACAACATTATCGGGGAGCTGTTTTTT. J is TRBJ2-2 and V is TRBV24-1, with D unresolved. V shed 4 bases and J shed 7 bases, with 9 bases lying between them. Germline V lookup: CDR1 KGHDR, CDR2 SFDVKD. This CDR3 has 13 amino acids.

The chain's CDR3 is CASSSPRGISYEQYF. In DNA form, the CDR3 reads TGTGCCAGCAGTTCTCCTCGGGGTATCTCCTACGAGCAGTACTTC. The chain has TRBV7-9 and TRBJ2-7; possibly TRBD2 for D (5 bases). With 6 bases removed from V and 0 bases from J, the gap between germline ends came to 15 bases. The CDR3 contains 15 residues. Germline assignment: CDR1 SEHNR and CDR2 FQNEAQ (reference sequence).

The genes are TRBV27 and TRBJ2-7; D is ambiguous. V was shortened by 0 bases and J by 5 bases, with 5 bases between the two germline ends. Germline-derived CDR1 and CDR2 are MNHEY and SMNVEV (reference sequence). This CDR3 comprises 12 residues. CDR3 protein: CASSLSPDEQYF. As DNA, the CDR3 is TGTGCCAGCAGTTTATCCCCGGACGAGCAGTACTTC.

In this sample, this clonotype turned up a few times. A junction end diverges from the germline sequence, so it may reflect a read error. The chain recombines TRBV6-1 with TRBJ1-2; perhaps TRBD1 as D (6 bases). The CDR3 runs to 13 residues. The germline V gene encodes CDR1 MNHNS and CDR2 SASEGT. The DNA of the CDR3 is TGTGCCAGCAGGGAAGCAGGGGAATATGGCTACACCTTC. The encoded protein is CASREAGEYGYTF.